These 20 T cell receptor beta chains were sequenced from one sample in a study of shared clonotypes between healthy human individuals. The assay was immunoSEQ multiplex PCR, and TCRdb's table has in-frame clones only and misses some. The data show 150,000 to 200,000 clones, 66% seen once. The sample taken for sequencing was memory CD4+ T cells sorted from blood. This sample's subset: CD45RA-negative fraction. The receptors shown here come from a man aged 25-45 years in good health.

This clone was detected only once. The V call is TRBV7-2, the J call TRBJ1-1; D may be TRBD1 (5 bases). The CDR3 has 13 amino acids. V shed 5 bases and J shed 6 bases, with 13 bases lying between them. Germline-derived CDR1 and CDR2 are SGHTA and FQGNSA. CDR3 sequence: CASSGQGKPEAFF. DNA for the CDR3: TGTGCCAGCAGCGGGCAGGGAAAACCTGAAGCTTTCTTT. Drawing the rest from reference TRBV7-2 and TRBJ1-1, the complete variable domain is GAGVSQSPSNKVTEKGKDVELRCDPISGHTALYWYRQSLGQGLEFLIYFQGNSAPDKSGLPSDRFSAERTGGSVSTLTIQRTQQEDSAVYLCASSGQGKPEAFFGQGTRLTVV.

The CDR3 here is CASSAAGGHEQYF. The CDR3, as DNA: TGTGCCAGCAGCGCTGCGGGAGGTCACGAGCAGTACTTC. The genes are TRBV5-4 and TRBJ2-7, with TRBD2 matching over 8 bases. The length of the CDR3 is 13 residues. Germline-derived CDR1 and CDR2 are SGHNT and YYREEE (reference sequence). V shed 4 bases and J 5 bases; nucleotides not matched to a gene: 5.

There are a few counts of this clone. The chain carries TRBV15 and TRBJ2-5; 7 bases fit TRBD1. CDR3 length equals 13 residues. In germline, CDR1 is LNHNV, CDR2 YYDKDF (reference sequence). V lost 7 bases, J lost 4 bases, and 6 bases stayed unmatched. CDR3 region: CATKTGQRETQYF. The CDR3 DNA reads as TGTGCCACCAAGACGGGACAGAGAGAGACCCAGTACTTC.

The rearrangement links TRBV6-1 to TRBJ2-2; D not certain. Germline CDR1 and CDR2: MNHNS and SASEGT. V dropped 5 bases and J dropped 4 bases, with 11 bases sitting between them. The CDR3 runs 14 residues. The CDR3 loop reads CASSSGPTTGELFF. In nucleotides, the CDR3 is TGTGCCAGCAGTTCCGGGCCGACCACCGGGGAGCTGTTTTTT.

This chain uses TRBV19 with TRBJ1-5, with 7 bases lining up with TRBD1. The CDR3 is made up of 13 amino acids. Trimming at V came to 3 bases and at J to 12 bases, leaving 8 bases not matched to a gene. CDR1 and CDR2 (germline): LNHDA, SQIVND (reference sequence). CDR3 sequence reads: CASSMWQGVNQHF. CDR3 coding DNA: TGTGCCAGTAGTATGTGGCAGGGGGTGAACCAGCATTTT.

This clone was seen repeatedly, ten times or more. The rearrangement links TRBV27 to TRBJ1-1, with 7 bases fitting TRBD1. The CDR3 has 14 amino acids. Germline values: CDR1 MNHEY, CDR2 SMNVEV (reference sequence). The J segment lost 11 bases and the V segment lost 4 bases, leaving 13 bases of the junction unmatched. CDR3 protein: CASSSPTGKNEAFF. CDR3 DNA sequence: TGTGCCAGCAGTTCCCCGACAGGGAAGAATGAGGCTTTCTTT.

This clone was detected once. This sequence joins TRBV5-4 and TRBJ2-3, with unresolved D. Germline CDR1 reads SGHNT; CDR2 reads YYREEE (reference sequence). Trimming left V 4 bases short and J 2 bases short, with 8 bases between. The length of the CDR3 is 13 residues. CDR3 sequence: CASSPQYTDTQYF. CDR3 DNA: TGTGCCAGCAGCCCACAGTACACAGATACGCAGTATTTT.

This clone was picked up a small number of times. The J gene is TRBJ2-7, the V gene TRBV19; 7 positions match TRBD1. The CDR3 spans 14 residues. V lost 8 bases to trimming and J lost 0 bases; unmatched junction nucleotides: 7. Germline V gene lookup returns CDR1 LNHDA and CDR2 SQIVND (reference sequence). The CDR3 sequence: CASSRGLGSYEQYF. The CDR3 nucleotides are TGTGCCAGTTCCAGGGGGTTAGGCTCCTACGAGCAGTACTTC.

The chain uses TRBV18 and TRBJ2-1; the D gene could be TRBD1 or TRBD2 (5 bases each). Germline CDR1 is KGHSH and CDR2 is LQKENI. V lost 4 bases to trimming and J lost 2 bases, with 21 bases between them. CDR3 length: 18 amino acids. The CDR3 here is CASSRRDGVWSTYNEQFF. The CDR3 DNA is TGTGCCAGCTCACGCCGGGACGGTGTGTGGTCCACCTACAATGAGCAGTTCTTC.

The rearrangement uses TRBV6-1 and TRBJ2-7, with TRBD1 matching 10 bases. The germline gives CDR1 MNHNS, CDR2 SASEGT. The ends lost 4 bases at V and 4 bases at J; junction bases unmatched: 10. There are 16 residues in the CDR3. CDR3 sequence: CASSAIVGQGLYEQYF. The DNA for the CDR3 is TGTGCCAGCAGTGCAATTGTGGGACAGGGGCTTTACGAGCAGTACTTC.

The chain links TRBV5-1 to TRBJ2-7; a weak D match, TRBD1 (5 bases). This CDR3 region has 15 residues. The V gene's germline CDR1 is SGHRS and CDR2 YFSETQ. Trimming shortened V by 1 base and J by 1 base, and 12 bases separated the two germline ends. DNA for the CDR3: TGCGCCAGCAGCTTGACGCGACCAGGGTCCTACGAGCAGTACTTC. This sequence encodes CASSLTRPGSYEQYF.

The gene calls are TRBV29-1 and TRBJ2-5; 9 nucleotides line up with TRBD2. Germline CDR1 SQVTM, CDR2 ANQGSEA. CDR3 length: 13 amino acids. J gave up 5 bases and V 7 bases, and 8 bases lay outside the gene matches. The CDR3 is CSATTSGGETQYF. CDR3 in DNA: TGCAGCGCTACGACTAGCGGAGGGGAGACCCAGTACTTC.

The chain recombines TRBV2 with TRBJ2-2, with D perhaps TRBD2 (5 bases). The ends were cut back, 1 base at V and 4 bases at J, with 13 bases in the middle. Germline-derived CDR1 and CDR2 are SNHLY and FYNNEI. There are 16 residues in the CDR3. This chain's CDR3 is CASSEEGTRFTGELFF. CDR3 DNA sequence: TGTGCCAGCAGTGAAGAAGGCACTAGGTTCACCGGGGAGCTGTTTTTT. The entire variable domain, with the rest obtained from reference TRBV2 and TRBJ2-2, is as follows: EPEVTQTPSHQVTQMGQEVILRCVPISNHLYFYWYRQILGQKVEFLVSFYNNEISEKSEIFDDQFSVERPDGSNFTLKIRSTKLEDSAMYFCASSEEGTRFTGELFFGEGSRLTVL.

CDR3 sequence (DNA): TGTGCCAGCAGTTCGGCAGGGTTAAACACTGAAGCTTTCTTT. Its translation is CASSSAGLNTEAFF. V usage is TRBV28 and J usage is TRBJ1-1, with D possibly being TRBD1 (5 bases). Trimming removed 4 bases at V and 2 bases at J, with 11 bases between. CDR3 length: 14 amino acids. The germline V gene encodes CDR1 MDHEN and CDR2 SYDVKM. The full variable domain, completed using reference TRBV28 and TRBJ1-1, is DVKVTQSSRYLVKRTGEKVFLECVQDMDHENMFWYRQDPGLGLRLIYFSYDVKMKEKGDIPEGYSVSREKKERFSLILESASTNQTSMYLCASSSAGLNTEAFFGQGTRLTVV.

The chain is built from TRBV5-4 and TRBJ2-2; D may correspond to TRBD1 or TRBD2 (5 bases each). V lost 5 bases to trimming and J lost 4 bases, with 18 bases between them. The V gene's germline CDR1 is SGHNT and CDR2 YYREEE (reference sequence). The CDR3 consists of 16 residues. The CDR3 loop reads CASRGEGRAGTGELFF. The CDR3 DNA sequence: TGTGCCAGCAGGGGTGAGGGCAGGGCGGGCACCGGGGAGCTGTTTTTT.

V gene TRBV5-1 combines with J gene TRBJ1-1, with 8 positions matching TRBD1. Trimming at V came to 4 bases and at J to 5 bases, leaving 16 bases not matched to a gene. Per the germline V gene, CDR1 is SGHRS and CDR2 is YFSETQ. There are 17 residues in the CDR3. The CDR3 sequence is CASSKDRAFEQRTEAFF. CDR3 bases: TGCGCCAGCAGCAAGGACAGGGCATTCGAACAGAGGACTGAAGCTTTCTTT. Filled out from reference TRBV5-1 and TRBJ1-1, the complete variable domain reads KAGVTQTPRYLIKTRGQQVTLSCSPISGHRSVSWYQQTPGQGLQFLFEYFSETQRNKGNFPGRFSGRQFSNSRSEMNVSTLELGDSALYLCASSKDRAFEQRTEAFFGQGTRLTVV.

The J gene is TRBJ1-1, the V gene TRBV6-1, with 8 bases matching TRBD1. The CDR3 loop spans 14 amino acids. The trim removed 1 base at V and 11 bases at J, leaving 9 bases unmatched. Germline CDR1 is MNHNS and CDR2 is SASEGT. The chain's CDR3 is CASSEVGQGARAFF. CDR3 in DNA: TGTGCCAGCAGTGAAGTAGGTCAGGGGGCGCGGGCTTTCTTT.

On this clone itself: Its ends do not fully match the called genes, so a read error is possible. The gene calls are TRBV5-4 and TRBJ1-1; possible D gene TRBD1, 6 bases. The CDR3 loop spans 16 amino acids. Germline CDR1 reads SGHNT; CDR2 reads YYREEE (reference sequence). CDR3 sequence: CASSLGGAAGNTDAFF. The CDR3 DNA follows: TGTGCCAGCAGCTTGGGGGGGGCCGCGGGGAACACTGACGCTTTCTTT. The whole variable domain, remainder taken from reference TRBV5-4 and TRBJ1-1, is ETGVTQSPTHLIKTRGQQVTLRCSSQSGHNTVSWYQQALGQGPQFIFQYYREEENGRGNFPPRFSGLQFPNYSSELNVNALELDDSALYLCASSLGGAAGNTDAFFGQGTRLTVV.

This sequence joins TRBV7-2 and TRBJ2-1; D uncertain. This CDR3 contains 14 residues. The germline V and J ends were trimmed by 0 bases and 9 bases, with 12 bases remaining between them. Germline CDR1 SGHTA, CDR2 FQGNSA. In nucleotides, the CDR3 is TGTGCCAGCAGCTTAGCTATTCGGTTGACTGAGCAGTTCTTC. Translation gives CASSLAIRLTEQFF.

Here the CDR3 DNA reads TGTGCCAGCAGCTTAATGGGTCAAATGAACACTGAAGCTTTCTTT. Translation: CASSLMGQMNTEAFF. The gene calls are TRBV11-2 and TRBJ1-1; D remains unclear. V lost 2 bases, J lost 0 bases, and 10 bases lay in between. The CDR3 loop spans 15 amino acids. Germline CDR1 reads SGHAT; CDR2 reads FQNNGV.